This T cell receptor (beta chain) was retrieved from a study of blood T cell repertoires in COVID-19. In the study overall: The United States, Italy and Spain supplied acute and convalescent COVID-19 samples. Sources were T cells, B-cell-depleted T cells, or PBMCs; the material itself was cDNA or gDNA.

V lost 3 bases, J lost 3 bases, and 15 bases lay in between. Germline V gene lookup returns CDR1 SGDLS and CDR2 YYNGEE. The CDR3 has 16 amino acids. In the original processing: For nucleated cells, counts were estimated from reference gene primer amplification. TCRdb keeps only in-frame clones here, not all; method: immunoSEQ multiplex PCR. The DNA gave D and trimming, while V, J and clone size come from that table. The table has about 120,000 clones, more than 70% seen once. This rearrangement joins TRBV9 to TRBJ2-2, with D maybe TRBD2 (6 bases). Sequenced material: peripheral blood. The clonotype was recovered from a man in his 60s with acute or convalescent COVID-19. The CDR3 nucleotides read TGTGCCAGCAGCGCCACCGGGACTTCCTACACCGGGGAGCTGTTTTTT. Translation: CASSATGTSYTGELFF.